This T cell receptor (beta chain) derives from a study of T-cell reconstitution after alpha-beta-depleted transplantation in children. Regarding the study as a whole: Some patients owed their high day-60 TCRbeta diversity to surviving recipient T cells and thymic progenitors. Alpha-beta T cells present about two months after transplant were reported to originate from several hundred expanded graft clones. T-cell counts and diversity were attributed mostly to newly produced T cells one year after transplant.

A library of TCRbeta sequences, prepared with unique molecular identifiers, was generated. TCRdb reanalysed the PCR reads using MiXCR and keeps one entry per CDR3 protein. Found here are 550,000 to 800,000 distinct CDR3 sequences, around 13% of them singletons; the top ten hold 0.79%. This clonotype was picked up a small number of times. Its antigen is unidentified. The CDR3 has 15 amino acids. The germline V gene encodes CDR1 SGHVS and CDR2 FQNEAQ. Trimming stripped 5 bases from V and 0 bases from J, with 12 bases between. This TCR was recovered from a girl between 2 and 10 years old with congenital amegakaryocytic thrombocytopenia, due to receive a stem cell transplant. This chain joins TRBV7-8 and TRBJ2-3, with D unclear. Sequencing was performed on PBMCs, taken before TCRalphabeta/CD19-depleted stem cell transplant. The CDR3 nucleotides read TGTGCCAGCAGCCTGTCGGTGCAAAGCACAGATACGCAGTATTTT. As protein: CASSLSVQSTDTQYF.